This T cell receptor beta chain was captured in a study of T cell changes during pregnancy in multiple sclerosis. The data were produced by immunoSEQ multiplex PCR, yet TCRdb's version contains in-frame clones alone and is incomplete. Found here are 50,000 to 60,000 clones, just under 90% of them singletons; the top ten hold over 0.45%. The V gene's germline CDR1 is SGDLS and CDR2 YYNGEE. The CDR3 totals 15 residues. J was trimmed by 3 bases and V by 7 bases; bases with no gene match: 10. The material sequenced was CD4+ T cells from peripheral blood mononuclear cells, taken in the first trimester of pregnancy. The chain links TRBV9 to TRBJ1-1, with 9 bases identical to TRBD1. The TCR was taken from a female donor with multiple sclerosis, enrolled in a pregnancy study. CDR3 residues: CASRPTGTGYTEAFF. The CDR3 nucleotides are TGTGCCAGCCGCCCTACCGGGACAGGGTACACTGAAGCTTTCTTT.